These T cell receptor beta chains were read from a single sample in a study of T cells after posttransplantation cyclophosphamide. Assay: immunoSEQ multiplex PCR; the TCRdb copy retains only in-frame clones and omits some. The sample holds roughly 12,000 clones, 90% to 95% seen once. The material sequenced was naive CD8+ T cells sorted from PBMCs. These receptors were taken from a man younger than 40 in good health and a related stem cell transplant donor. Both conserved end residues are part of each CDR3. Fields, in order: V gene, clone size, J gene, CDR3 length, D gene, CDR3 protein, CDR3 DNA. D genes are given only for firm matches. Clone sizes are given selectively: once, few, many, or a class where the clone is expanded.

v_call: TRBV18
clone_size: NA
j_call: TRBJ1-2
cdr3_length: 14
d_call: TRBD1
cdr3_aa: CASSPGQGSYGYTF
cdr3_nt: TGTGCCAGCTCACCAGGACAGGGTTCCTATGGCTACACCTTC

v_call: TRBV11-2
clone_size: NA
j_call: TRBJ2-1
cdr3_length: 16
d_call: TRBD2
cdr3_aa: CASSLRTSGGADEQFF
cdr3_nt: TGTGCCAGCAGCTTGCGGACTAGCGGGGGGGCGGATGAGCAGTTCTTC

v_call: TRBV7-9
clone_size: NA
j_call: TRBJ1-5
cdr3_length: 16
d_call: NA
cdr3_aa: CASSLIISGINEPQHF
cdr3_nt: TGTGCCAGCAGCTTAATAATATCAGGGATAAACGAGCCCCAGCATTTT

v_call: TRBV5-1
clone_size: few
j_call: TRBJ2-7
cdr3_length: 15
d_call: TRBD1
cdr3_aa: CASSAGQGAIYEQYF
cdr3_nt: TGCGCCAGCAGCGCCGGACAGGGGGCGATCTACGAGCAGTACTTC

v_call: TRBV18
clone_size: NA
j_call: TRBJ1-6
cdr3_length: 14
d_call: TRBD1
cdr3_aa: CASSPRDRAAPLHF
cdr3_nt: TGTGCCAGCTCACCCCGGGACAGGGCGGCACCCCTCCACTTT

v_call: TRBV11-2
clone_size: NA
j_call: TRBJ2-2
cdr3_length: 14
d_call: NA
cdr3_aa: CASSPQEDTGELFF
cdr3_nt: TGTGCCAGCAGCCCTCAGGAGGACACCGGGGAGCTGTTTTTT

v_call: TRBV7-6
clone_size: NA
j_call: TRBJ2-7
cdr3_length: 13
d_call: NA
cdr3_aa: CASSRQSYYEQYF
cdr3_nt: TGTGCCAGCAGTCGACAGAGTTACTACGAGCAGTACTTC

v_call: TRBV27
clone_size: NA
j_call: TRBJ2-2
cdr3_length: 14
d_call: NA
cdr3_aa: CASSQAFEIGELFF
cdr3_nt: TGTGCCAGCTCGCAAGCTTTTGAGATTGGGGAGCTGTTTTTT

v_call: TRBV11-2
clone_size: NA
j_call: TRBJ2-7
cdr3_length: 14
d_call: NA
cdr3_aa: CASSLRDSVYEQYF
cdr3_nt: TGTGCCAGCAGCTTAAGGGACTCGGTCTACGAGCAGTACTTC

v_call: TRBV2
clone_size: NA
j_call: TRBJ1-2
cdr3_length: 16
d_call: NA
cdr3_aa: CASSGLPGNRNYGYTF
cdr3_nt: TGTGCCAGCAGTGGGCTTCCGGGGAACAGAAACTATGGCTACACCTTC

v_call: TRBV7-9
clone_size: NA
j_call: TRBJ1-1
cdr3_length: 16
d_call: NA
cdr3_aa: CASSPSAARLGTEAFF
cdr3_nt: TGTGCCAGCAGCCCCTCGGCGGCCCGCCTAGGCACTGAAGCTTTCTTT

v_call: TRBV10-3
clone_size: NA
j_call: TRBJ2-5
cdr3_length: 15
d_call: TRBD1
cdr3_aa: CAISEGQATQETQYF
cdr3_nt: TGTGCCATCAGTGAGGGACAGGCTACACAAGAGACCCAGTACTTC

v_call: TRBV4-1
clone_size: NA
j_call: TRBJ1-6
cdr3_length: 16
d_call: NA
cdr3_aa: CASSQAGFPGSSPLHF
cdr3_nt: TGCGCCAGCAGCCAAGCAGGGTTTCCCGGATCCTCACCCCTCCACTTT

v_call: TRBV23-1
clone_size: NA
j_call: TRBJ1-1
cdr3_length: 15
d_call: TRBD1
cdr3_aa: CASTTGTGVYTEAFF
cdr3_nt: TGCGCCAGCACCACGGGGACAGGGGTGTACACTGAAGCTTTCTTT

v_call: TRBV7-8
clone_size: NA
j_call: TRBJ2-7
cdr3_length: 15
d_call: NA
cdr3_aa: CASSLRWGDAYEQYF
cdr3_nt: TGTGCCAGCAGCCTACGGTGGGGGGATGCGTACGAGCAGTACTTC

v_call: TRBV9
clone_size: NA
j_call: TRBJ1-4
cdr3_length: 16
d_call: NA
cdr3_aa: CASSVGSQGVREKLFF
cdr3_nt: TGTGCCAGCAGCGTAGGTTCTCAAGGGGTGAGAGAAAAACTGTTTTTT

v_call: TRBV7-8
clone_size: NA
j_call: TRBJ2-7
cdr3_length: 14
d_call: TRBD1
cdr3_aa: CASSLAGQGYEQYF
cdr3_nt: TGTGCCAGCAGCTTAGCGGGACAGGGCTACGAGCAGTACTTC

v_call: TRBV7-3
clone_size: NA
j_call: TRBJ1-2
cdr3_length: 15
d_call: TRBD1
cdr3_aa: CASSLGQGADYGYTF
cdr3_nt: TGTGCCAGCAGCCTAGGACAGGGGGCGGACTATGGCTACACCTTC

v_call: TRBV27
clone_size: NA
j_call: TRBJ1-2
cdr3_length: 14
d_call: NA
cdr3_aa: CASSLSLGETGYTF
cdr3_nt: TGTGCCAGCAGTTTATCTCTAGGCGAAACCGGCTACACCTTC

v_call: TRBV6-5
clone_size: once
j_call: TRBJ2-5
cdr3_length: 14
d_call: NA
cdr3_aa: CASSLALLQETQYF
cdr3_nt: TGTGCCAGCAGTTTAGCACTGCTACAAGAGACCCAGTACTTC

v_call: TRBV6-6
clone_size: NA
j_call: TRBJ2-5
cdr3_length: 9
d_call: NA
cdr3_aa: CACGQTQYF
cdr3_nt: TGTGCCTGCGGTCAGACCCAGTACTTC

v_call: TRBV19
clone_size: NA
j_call: TRBJ2-7
cdr3_length: 14
d_call: NA
cdr3_aa: CASSDITSSYEQYF
cdr3_nt: TGTGCCAGTAGTGACATAACGAGCTCCTACGAGCAGTACTTC

v_call: TRBV21-1
clone_size: NA
j_call: TRBJ2-5
cdr3_length: 14
d_call: NA
cdr3_aa: CASTTKVLQETQYF
cdr3_nt: TGTGCCAGCACGACAAAAGTCCTACAAGAGACCCAGTACTTC

v_call: TRBV4-3
clone_size: NA
j_call: TRBJ2-3
cdr3_length: 19
d_call: TRBD1
cdr3_aa: CASSQEGNGDRSSTDTQYF
cdr3_nt: TGCGCCAGCAGCCAAGAGGGAAATGGGGACAGATCTAGCACAGATACGCAGTATTTT

v_call: TRBV4-1
clone_size: NA
j_call: TRBJ2-3
cdr3_length: 15
d_call: NA
cdr3_aa: CASSQDPQGPDTQYF
cdr3_nt: TGCGCCAGCAGCCAAGATCCGCAGGGCCCAGATACGCAGTATTTT

v_call: TRBV11-1
clone_size: NA
j_call: TRBJ2-1
cdr3_length: 15
d_call: TRBD1
cdr3_aa: CASSLADRDYNEQFF
cdr3_nt: TGTGCCAGCAGCTTAGCGGACAGGGACTACAATGAGCAGTTCTTC

v_call: TRBV7-9
clone_size: NA
j_call: TRBJ2-2
cdr3_length: 15
d_call: NA
cdr3_aa: CASSPRTSNTGELFF
cdr3_nt: TGTGCCAGCAGCCCCAGGACTTCGAACACCGGGGAGCTGTTTTTT

v_call: TRBV23-1
clone_size: NA
j_call: TRBJ1-2
cdr3_length: 21
d_call: TRBD1
cdr3_aa: CASSQIIPGGQGASGGYGYTF
cdr3_nt: TGCGCCAGCAGTCAAATCATCCCGGGTGGACAGGGGGCCTCAGGTGGCTATGGCTACACCTTC

v_call: TRBV11-2
clone_size: NA
j_call: TRBJ2-1
cdr3_length: 12
d_call: NA
cdr3_aa: CASSLDGRGEFF
cdr3_nt: TGTGCCAGCAGCTTAGATGGGAGGGGGGAGTTCTTC